What follows are 14 T cell receptor beta chains derived from one specimen sequenced in a study of long-term antiretroviral therapy in people with HIV. Runs used v3.0 of the immunoSEQ assay and were done at survey level. Measured with immunoSEQ multiplex PCR; TCRdb has only the in-frame clones, and not every one. The sample consists of 25,000 to 35,000 clones, about 97% of them appearing once. The sample was unsorted PBMCs, taken 6.9 years after starting antiretroviral therapy. These TCRs come from a man under 40 with HIV.

The V call is TRBV29-1, the J call TRBJ1-1, with a weak D call TRBD1 (5 bases). The CDR3 is 13 amino acids. Trimming took 4 bases from V and 0 from J, leaving 9 bases between them. Germline-derived CDR1 and CDR2 are SQVTM and ANQGSEA. The DNA for the CDR3 is TGCAGCGTTGGGGGGATGATGAACACTGAAGCTTTCTTT. It specifies CSVGGMMNTEAFF.

This rearrangement joins TRBV27 to TRBJ2-7, with D perhaps matching TRBD1 (6 bases). Trimming took 6 bases from V and 3 from J, leaving 21 bases between them. CDR3 size: 16 residues. Germline CDR1 is MNHEY and CDR2 is SMNVEV (reference sequence). In DNA, the CDR3 is TGTGCCAGCAGCCTAACCTGGGGGCCGCCTTACTACGAGCAGTACTTC. Protein product: CASSLTWGPPYYEQYF.

This chain links TRBV2 with TRBJ2-1; 9 bases agree with TRBD2. The trim removed 3 bases at V and 10 bases at J, leaving 10 bases unmatched. Germline V lookup: CDR1 SNHLY, CDR2 FYNNEI. CDR3 length equals 15 residues. The CDR3 nucleotides are TGTGCCAGCAGTGACCCAGCGGGGGGCCGGGACGAGCAGTTCTTC. Amino acid sequence: CASSDPAGGRDEQFF.

The chain recombines TRBV7-2 with TRBJ2-3; weak D call: TRBD2 (6 bases). Germline V CDR1 and CDR2: SGHTA, FQGNSA. CDR3 length: 16 amino acids. V lost 5 bases to trimming and J lost 5 bases, with 20 bases between them. The CDR3 spells CASSHPRLVVEDTQYF. The CDR3 nucleotides read TGTGCCAGCAGCCACCCCCGACTAGTCGTTGAAGATACGCAGTATTTT.

The V gene is TRBV5-5, the J gene TRBJ1-1, with a possible D match to TRBD1 (6 bases). CDR3 length equals 12 residues. Germline loops: CDR1 SGHKS, CDR2 YYEKEE (reference sequence). The V end was cut by 6 bases, the J end by 4 bases, with 10 bases between. CDR3 sequence reads: CASTQQGTEAFF. DNA for the CDR3: TGTGCCAGCACCCAACAGGGCACTGAAGCTTTCTTT. Full variable domain (missing parts from reference TRBV5-5 and TRBJ1-1): DAGVTQSPTHLIKTRGQQVTLRCSPISGHKSVSWYQQVLGQGPQFIFQYYEKEERGRGNFPDRFSARQFPNYSSELNVNALLLGDSALYLCASTQQGTEAFFGQGTRLTVV.

V is TRBV10-3 and J is TRBJ1-1; D unresolved. Germline V gene sequence: CDR1 ENHRY, CDR2 SYGVKD. With 4 bases removed from V and 1 base from J, the gap between germline ends came to 4 bases. The CDR3 contains 12 residues. CDR3: CAISGTNTEAFF. The CDR3, as DNA: TGTGCCATCAGTGGGACGAACACTGAAGCTTTCTTT.

The rearrangement joins TRBV4-3 to TRBJ2-2; D call uncertain. V was cut by 0 bases and J by 6 bases, with 8 bases left in between. CDR1 LGHNA and CDR2 YSLEER come from the germline V gene. The CDR3 is made up of 14 amino acids. CDR3 residues: CASSQDSKAGELFF. In nucleotides, the CDR3 is TGCGCCAGCAGCCAAGATTCTAAAGCCGGGGAGCTGTTTTTT.

The J gene is TRBJ1-1, the V gene TRBV29-1; D is unclear. The CDR3 covers 9 residues. Trimming pared 3 bases from V and 4 bases from J, leaving 0 bases between. Germline V gene data show CDR1 as SQVTM and CDR2 as ANQGSEA. This chain's CDR3 is CSVDTEAFF. In DNA, the CDR3 is TGCAGCGTTGACACTGAAGCTTTCTTT.

Here the CDR3 DNA reads TGTGCCAGCAGCCGGGACAGGGAGTATTTT. Translation gives CASSRDREYF. The V call is TRBV25-1, the J call TRBJ2-3, with 9 bases matching TRBD1. V trimming: 6 bases; J trimming: 13 bases; junction bases outside the gene matches: 2. The germline V gene encodes CDR1 MGHDK and CDR2 SYGVNS. This CDR3 has 10 residues.

The rearrangement joins TRBV15 to TRBJ2-5; D gene unclear. The CDR3 loop spans 14 amino acids. Germline CDR1 LNHNV, CDR2 YYDKDF (reference sequence). The V gene lost 0 bases and the J gene lost 5 bases, with 10 bases spanning the gap. CDR3 residues: CATSRDRMGETQYF. In DNA form, the CDR3 reads TGTGCCACCAGCAGAGACAGGATGGGGGAGACCCAGTACTTC.

V is TRBV7-3 and J is TRBJ1-6; no definite D call. The ends were cut back, 2 bases at V and 10 bases at J, with 9 bases in the middle. This CDR3 comprises 13 residues. From germline, CDR1 is SGHTA and CDR2 FQGTGA. CDR3 in amino acids: CASSLARGSPLHF. The DNA of the CDR3 is TGTGCCAGCAGCTTAGCACGAGGCTCACCCCTCCACTTT.

This clone was seen once. The chain has TRBV18 and TRBJ1-4; D uncertain. The V gene lost 1 base and the J gene lost 6 bases, with 15 bases spanning the gap. The germline CDR1 and CDR2 sequences are KGHSH and LQKENI. This CDR3 has 16 residues. The DNA for the CDR3 is TGTGCCAGCTCACCACGGGCCCCTTTTCCCGATGAAAAACTGTTTTTT. Translation gives CASSPRAPFPDEKLFF.

This chain joins TRBV19 and TRBJ1-5; no reliable D call. Germline V CDR1 and CDR2: LNHDA, SQIVND (reference sequence). The CDR3 has 12 amino acids. The ends were cut back, 5 bases at V and 0 bases at J, with 2 bases in the middle. For the CDR3, the DNA is TGTGCCAGTAGTCTTAGCAATCAGCCCCAGCATTTT. Translation gives CASSLSNQPQHF.

This chain links TRBV25-1 with TRBJ1-1, with no clear D. This CDR3 comprises 13 residues. Germline V gene sequence: CDR1 MGHDK, CDR2 SYGVNS. Deletions cut 6 bases from V and 0 bases from J, with 8 bases between. The CDR3 bases are TGTGCCAGCAGGCCTGCCATGAACACTGAAGCTTTCTTT. Translated, it gives CASRPAMNTEAFF. Looking up the rest from reference TRBV25-1 and TRBJ1-1 gives the full variable domain: EADIYQTPRYLVIGTGKKITLECSQTMGHDKMYWYQQDPGMELHLIHYSYGVNSTEKGDLSSESTVSRIRTEHFPLTLESARPSHTSQYLCASRPAMNTEAFFGQGTRLTVV.